This T cell receptor beta chain was recorded in a study of shared clonotypes between healthy human individuals. Overall study results and limits: How much donors shared clonotypes was expected to be affected by sequencing depth.

CD45RA-negative memory and CD45RA+ naive subsets were split from the CD4+ cells. Trimming cost V 2 bases and J 1 base; bases outside gene matches: 4. The CDR3 extends over 15 amino acids. Germline CDR1 reads LNHNV; CDR2 reads YYDKDF (reference sequence). Original processing notes: Junction-only immunoSEQ data arrived without quality scores, meaning filtering differed. Here immunoSEQ multiplex PCR was the method, and the copy in TCRdb shows in-frame clones only, minus some. The DNA gave D and trimming, while V, J and clone size come from that table. The top ten hold roughly 0.13% of the sample, which has around 2.3 million clones, 90% to 97% seen once. As to this clone: The antigen is unknown.

The TCR originated in a man between 18 and 29 years old in good health. The material sequenced was naive CD4+ T cells sorted from blood. Noted subset: CD45RA+ positively selected. The rearrangement links TRBV15 to TRBJ1-2, with 7 nucleotides matching TRBD1. The CDR3 bases are TGTGCCACCAGCAGAAGGGACAGTATTAACTATGGCTACACCTTC. It specifies CATSRRDSINYGYTF.